One sample yielded the 5 T cell receptor beta chains listed below, sequenced in a study of identical twins. Via MiXCR, TCRdb re-called the 5' RACE reads, giving one row per CDR3 protein. The sample has some 1,700,000 distinct CDR3 sequences; 25% to 35% are singletons. The sample was cord blood. Receptors originate from a newborn girl in good health.

This clonotype was observed a handful of times. The rearrangement uses TRBV12-3 or TRBV12-4 and TRBJ2-7; 9 nucleotides line up with TRBD1. V lost 2 bases to trimming and J lost 6 bases; unmatched junction nucleotides: 2. The CDR3 contains 13 residues. CDR3 nucleotides: TGTGCCAGCAGTTTAAAGGGACAGGGCGAGCAGTACTTC. It translates to CASSLKGQGEQYF.

As for this clonotype: Germline and junction disagree at one end, which may indicate a read error. V usage is TRBV12-3 or TRBV12-4 and J usage is TRBJ2-5, with D perhaps matching TRBD2 (6 bases). CDR3 size: 12 residues. The CDR3 DNA is TGTGCCAGCAGTTTATCTCGGGAGACCCAGGACTTC. Its translation is CASSLSRETQDF.

The gene calls are TRBV6-2 or TRBV6-3 and TRBJ2-2, with 8 positions matching TRBD2. The CDR3 covers 15 residues. V trimming: 3 bases; J trimming: 4 bases; junction bases outside the gene matches: 4. Germline CDR1 reads MNHEY; CDR2 reads SVGEGT. The CDR3 DNA sequence: TGTGCCAGCAGTTATGTCGGGGGGGCCACCGGGGAGCTGTTTTTT. Translated: CASSYVGGATGELFF.

There are a few counts of this clonotype. V and J are TRBV20-1 and TRBJ1-5; D uncertain. Germline V gene data show CDR1 as DFQATT and CDR2 as SNEGSKA (reference sequence). The V and J ends lost 0 bases and 7 bases respectively, with 7 bases between them. This CDR3 region has 12 residues. For the CDR3, the DNA is TGCAGTGCTAGAGATTCCGGGCAGCCCCAGCATTTT. Protein sequence: CSARDSGQPQHF.

This clonotype has only a few counts. V and J are TRBV29-1 and TRBJ1-1, with 7 bases matching TRBD1. Germline assignment: CDR1 SQVTM and CDR2 ANQGSEA. After removal of 5 bases from V and 1 base from J, the junction contained 7 bases not matched to a gene. The CDR3 consists of 14 residues. CDR3 loop: CSVNRGLGNTEAFF. The CDR3 DNA follows: TGCAGCGTTAACAGGGGTTTGGGGAACACTGAAGCTTTCTTT.